Shown below are 24 T cell receptor beta chains from a single sample sequenced in a study of PD-1 and CTLA-4 blockade in melanoma. The table came from immunoSEQ multiplex PCR; TCRdb's copy has only in-frame clones and leaves some out. The table shows about 31,000 clones, with about 85% occurring only once. The specimen was CD8+ T cells from peripheral blood, collected from a patient given anti-PD-1 treatment. The receptors originated from a human donor with melanoma.

V usage is TRBV27 and J usage is TRBJ1-2; 11 bases agree with TRBD1. The CDR3 length is 13 residues. The V and J ends lost 5 bases and 7 bases, in that order; junction bases with no gene match: 3. Germline CDR1 MNHEY, CDR2 SMNVEV (reference sequence). The CDR3 reads CASSQGQGVGYTF. The CDR3 DNA sequence: TGTGCCAGCAGTCAGGGACAGGGGGTTGGCTACACCTTC.

The genes are TRBV6-5 and TRBJ1-1; unclear D gene. V dropped 2 bases and J dropped 1 base, with 8 bases sitting between them. This CDR3 has 14 amino acids. CDR1 is MNHEY and CDR2 is SVGAGI in the germline V gene. The CDR3 DNA sequence: TGTGCCAGCAGTTACCTGGATTCGAACACTGAAGCTTTCTTT. Its translation: CASSYLDSNTEAFF.

The chain carries TRBV29-1 and TRBJ2-5; 7 positions agree with TRBD1. The V gene's germline CDR1 is SQVTM and CDR2 ANQGSEA. The CDR3 spans 12 residues. With 6 bases clipped from V and 7 bases from J, the junction kept 8 bases outside the gene matches. CDR3 sequence: CSVQGNEGTQYF. Written as DNA, the CDR3 is TGCAGCGTACAGGGGAATGAAGGGACCCAGTACTTC.

This chain uses TRBV6-2 or TRBV6-3 with TRBJ1-1; no reliable D call. Per the germline V gene, CDR1 is MNHEY and CDR2 is SVGEGT. The germline V and J ends were trimmed by 2 bases and 4 bases, with 11 bases remaining between them. The CDR3 covers 14 residues. The CDR3 DNA follows: TGTGCCAGCAGTTACGGCGGGAGGGCCACTGAAGCTTTCTTT. Its protein product is CASSYGGRATEAFF.

J is TRBJ1-1 and V is TRBV7-2; 10 bases align to TRBD1. The trim removed 5 bases at V and 3 bases at J, leaving 6 bases unmatched. The CDR3 totals 15 residues. CDR1 is SGHTA and CDR2 is FQGNSA in the germline V gene. CDR3 in amino acids: CASSPRQGAHTEAFF. The CDR3 DNA reads as TGTGCCAGCAGCCCTCGACAGGGGGCGCACACTGAAGCTTTCTTT.

The rearrangement joins TRBV28 to TRBJ1-1, with 7 nucleotides matching TRBD1. The junction had 4 bases not matched to a gene; V was cut back by 6 bases and J by 6 bases. Germline CDR1 and CDR2: MDHEN and SYDVKM. CDR3 length: 12 amino acids. The CDR3 nucleotides read TGTGCCAGCAGATTAGGGACAGCTGAAGCTTTCTTT. Protein: CASRLGTAEAFF.

This clone has a handful of counts. The rearrangement links TRBV28 to TRBJ2-7, with a weak D call TRBD1 (6 bases). The CDR3 is made up of 15 amino acids. The germline V gene has CDR1 MDHEN and CDR2 SYDVKM. V lost 2 bases, J lost 3 bases, and 14 bases lay in between. The CDR3 protein is CASSLGRGSNYEQYF. The CDR3 DNA is TGTGCCAGCAGTTTAGGCAGGGGTTCAAACTACGAGCAGTACTTC.

V and J are TRBV4-3 and TRBJ2-2, with TRBD1 matching over 7 bases. V was pared by 0 bases and J by 4 bases, with 8 bases of the junction left unmatched. The CDR3 has 17 residues. Germline values: CDR1 LGHNA, CDR2 YSLEER. For the CDR3, the DNA is TGCGCCAGCAGCCAAGATGACAGGGTAGTGGGCACCGGGGAGCTGTTTTTT. Its translation: CASSQDDRVVGTGELFF.

The CDR3 is CASSVGLVNTEAFF. Here the CDR3 DNA reads TGTGCCAGCAGCGTGGGACTTGTGAACACTGAAGCTTTCTTT. The chain joins TRBV9 to TRBJ1-1; possibly TRBD1 for D (5 bases). The CDR3 is made up of 14 amino acids. The germline V and J ends were trimmed by 2 bases and 0 bases, with 8 bases remaining between them. Germline V lookup: CDR1 SGDLS, CDR2 YYNGEE.

V is TRBV11-3 and J is TRBJ2-3; TRBD1 might be the D (6 bases). There are 12 residues in the CDR3. The V gene lost 3 bases and the J gene lost 8 bases, with 9 bases spanning the gap. Germline V lookup: CDR1 SGHNT, CDR2 YENEEA. The CDR3 DNA reads as TGTGCCAGCAGCTTTTCAGGGGCTACGCAGTATTTT. This translates into CASSFSGATQYF.

The rearrangement uses TRBV6-5 and TRBJ2-1; tentatively, D is TRBD2 (6 bases). Germline V CDR1 and CDR2: MNHEY, SVGAGI. V lost 4 bases, J lost 9 bases, and 16 bases lay in between. The CDR3 totals 14 residues. The CDR3 DNA reads TGTGCCAGCAGTTTCGGACTCTTCGGGGGTGAGCAGTTCTTC. The encoded protein is CASSFGLFGGEQFF.

V gene TRBV27 combines with J gene TRBJ2-7; tentatively, D is TRBD1 or TRBD2 (5 bases each). This CDR3 is 13 amino acids long. V was cut by 6 bases and J by 7 bases, with 16 bases left in between. Germline CDR1 is MNHEY and CDR2 is SMNVEV (reference sequence). CDR3: CASSIIGGREQYF. The CDR3 bases are TGTGCCAGCAGCATCATTGGGGGTCGGGAGCAGTACTTC.

This chain connects TRBV7-6 to TRBJ2-5; 11 bases are shared with TRBD2. Trimming at V came to 5 bases and at J to 1 base, leaving 6 bases not matched to a gene. The CDR3 runs 16 residues. Germline loops: CDR1 SGHVS, CDR2 FNYEAQ. The CDR3 bases are TGTGCCAGCAGCCCCGTAGCGGGGGGGCCCCAAGAGACCCAGTACTTC. This encodes CASSPVAGGPQETQYF.

This clone was observed a few times. The gene calls are TRBV27 and TRBJ2-2; the D gene is possibly TRBD2 (5 bases). The CDR3 has 16 residues. In germline, CDR1 is MNHEY, CDR2 SMNVEV (reference sequence). With 7 bases removed from V and 2 bases from J, the gap between germline ends came to 17 bases. CDR3 residues: CASTSQSRANTGELFF. In DNA, the CDR3 is TGTGCCAGCACCTCCCAGTCGCGGGCAAACACCGGGGAGCTGTTTTTT.

CDR3: CASMGGGATDTQYF. CDR3 DNA sequence: TGCGCCAGCATGGGCGGGGGGGCTACAGATACGCAGTATTTT. The rearrangement joins TRBV10-1 to TRBJ2-3, with TRBD2 matching 9 bases. Trimming at V came to 7 bases and at J to 3 bases, leaving 5 bases not matched to a gene. The CDR3 runs 14 residues. Per the germline V gene, CDR1 is WNHNN and CDR2 is SYGVQD (reference sequence).

The chain has TRBV19 and TRBJ1-1; 7 bases are shared with TRBD1. The germline V gene encodes CDR1 LNHDA and CDR2 SQIVND (reference sequence). Trimming at V came to 6 bases and at J to 4 bases, leaving 5 bases not matched to a gene. This CDR3 comprises 13 residues. CDR3 protein: CASRLSGGTEAFF. The CDR3 nucleotides are TGTGCCAGTAGACTATCAGGGGGCACTGAAGCTTTCTTT.

The chain employs TRBV9 and TRBJ1-3; 7 bases line up with TRBD1. Germline V gene data show CDR1 as SGDLS and CDR2 as YYNGEE. The junction had 4 bases not matched to a gene; V was cut back by 6 bases and J by 4 bases. This CDR3 comprises 13 residues. CDR3 coding DNA: TGTGCCAGCAACGAGGGGGCGGGAAACACCATATATTTT. It specifies CASNEGAGNTIYF.

The genes are TRBV4-1 and TRBJ2-7, with D possibly being TRBD1 (5 bases). The germline V and J ends were trimmed by 2 bases and 5 bases, with 13 bases remaining between them. CDR1 is MGHRA and CDR2 is YSYEKL in the germline V gene. The CDR3 extends over 14 amino acids. CDR3 nucleotide sequence: TGCGCCAGCAGCCAATACAGACAGTCTGACGAGCAGTACTTC. Translated, it gives CASSQYRQSDEQYF.

CDR3 region: CASSPFMNTEAFF. CDR3 nucleotide sequence: TGTGCCAGCAGTCCATTCATGAACACTGAAGCTTTCTTT. This chain uses TRBV27 with TRBJ1-1; D gene unclear. Germline CDR1 MNHEY, CDR2 SMNVEV (reference sequence). This CDR3 contains 13 residues. Trimming took 5 bases from V and 0 from J, leaving 7 bases between them.

J is TRBJ2-1 and V is TRBV27; 9 nucleotides align to TRBD2. The germline V gene has CDR1 MNHEY and CDR2 SMNVEV (reference sequence). CDR3 length equals 19 residues. The V segment lost 5 bases and the J segment 6 bases; nucleotides outside the gene matches: 20. CDR3 in amino acids: CASSPDPGVAGAKGNEQFF. The CDR3 DNA is TGTGCCAGCAGTCCCGACCCCGGGGTAGCGGGGGCCAAGGGCAATGAGCAGTTCTTC.

The genes are TRBV27 and TRBJ1-4; D unclear. The CDR3 totals 15 residues. V was trimmed by 2 bases and J by 8 bases, leaving 15 bases between them. CDR1 is MNHEY, CDR2 SMNVEV, per germline (reference sequence). Here the CDR3 DNA reads TGTGCCAGCAGTTTAGGTGACCCATGGCGGGAAAAACTGTTTTTT. This encodes CASSLGDPWREKLFF.

This clone appeared once. The rearrangement joins TRBV2 to TRBJ1-2; D is undetermined. Germline values: CDR1 SNHLY, CDR2 FYNNEI. The CDR3 runs to 13 residues. Deletions cut 8 bases from V and 4 bases from J, with 14 bases between. CDR3 sequence reads: CASLLSTFYGYTF. The CDR3 DNA is TGTGCCAGCCTCTTAAGTACGTTCTATGGCTACACCTTC.

This clone was recorded only once. V gene TRBV3-1 (or the pseudogene TRBV3-2) combines with J gene TRBJ2-1, with D unresolved. Germline V CDR1 and CDR2: LGHDT, YNNKEL (reference sequence). The CDR3 has 13 residues. V was pared by 2 bases and J by 6 bases, with 8 bases between. CDR3 DNA sequence: TGTGCCAGCAGCCAAACAGATGGCAATGAGCAGTTCTTC. Its protein is CASSQTDGNEQFF.

This clone is termed medium-sized. The chain links TRBV11-2 to TRBJ2-3; unclear D gene. The CDR3 consists of 14 residues. CDR1 is SGHAT, CDR2 FQNNGV, per germline. The ends were cut back, 5 bases at V and 2 bases at J, with 11 bases in the middle. The CDR3 is CASSLDTNTDTQYF. The CDR3, as DNA: TGTGCCAGCAGCCTCGACACTAACACAGATACGCAGTATTTT.